This TCR beta chain appears in the sequencing data of a study of T cell responses to AZD1222 COVID-19 vaccine. Trimming left V 5 bases short and J 5 bases short, with 12 bases between. Looked up from germline, CDR1 is SGHTA and CDR2 is FQGTGA. This CDR3 comprises 13 residues. Here immunoSEQ multiplex PCR was the method, and the copy in TCRdb shows in-frame clones only, minus some. The table lists approximately 150,000 clones, roughly 94% of them singletons. General study findings and limits: Samples come after the peak T cell response, not at day 14. The sample set comprised mostly white British donors with more females, and clonal diversity was possibly underestimated.

Second doses that came at about 4 or about 12 weeks were put together. On this clone: Its specificity is unknown.

V gene TRBV7-3 combines with J gene TRBJ1-1; unclear D gene. The TCR was taken from an adult who received the AZD1222 COVID-19 vaccine. The sample here was peripheral blood, taken 28 days after the second AZD1222 dose. CDR3 in DNA: TGTGCCAGCAGCCCCCCCGGTCGTACTGAAGCTTTCTTT. Translated: CASSPPGRTEAFF.